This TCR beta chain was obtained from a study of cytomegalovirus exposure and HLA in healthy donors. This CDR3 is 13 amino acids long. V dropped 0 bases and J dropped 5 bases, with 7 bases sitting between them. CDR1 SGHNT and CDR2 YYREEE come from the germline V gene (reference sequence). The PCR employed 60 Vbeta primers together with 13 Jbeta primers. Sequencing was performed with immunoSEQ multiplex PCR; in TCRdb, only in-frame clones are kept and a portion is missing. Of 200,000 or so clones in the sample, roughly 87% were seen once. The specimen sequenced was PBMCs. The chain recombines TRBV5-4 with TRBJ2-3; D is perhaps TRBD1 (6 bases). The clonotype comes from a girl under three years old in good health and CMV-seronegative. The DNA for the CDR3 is TGTGCCAGCAGCTTGGACAGGGAAGATACGCAGTATTTT. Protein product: CASSLDREDTQYF.